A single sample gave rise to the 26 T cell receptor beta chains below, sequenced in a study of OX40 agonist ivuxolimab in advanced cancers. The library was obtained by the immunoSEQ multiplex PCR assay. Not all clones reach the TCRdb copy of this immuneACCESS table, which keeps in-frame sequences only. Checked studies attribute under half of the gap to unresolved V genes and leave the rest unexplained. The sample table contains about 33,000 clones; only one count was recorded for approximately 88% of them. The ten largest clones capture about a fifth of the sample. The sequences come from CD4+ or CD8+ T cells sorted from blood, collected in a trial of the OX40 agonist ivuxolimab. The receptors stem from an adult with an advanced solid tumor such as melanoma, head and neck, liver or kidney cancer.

CDR3 amino acids: CASSLLRDHPSITDTQYF. The CDR3 region has the DNA TGTGCCAGCAGTTTGCTCCGGGACCATCCGAGTATAACAGATACGCAGTATTTT. The chain links TRBV27 to TRBJ2-3; tentatively, D is TRBD1 or TRBD2 (5 bases each). The germline gives CDR1 MNHEY, CDR2 SMNVEV (reference sequence). V was trimmed by 3 bases and J by 3 bases, leaving 22 bases between them. CDR3 length: 18 amino acids.

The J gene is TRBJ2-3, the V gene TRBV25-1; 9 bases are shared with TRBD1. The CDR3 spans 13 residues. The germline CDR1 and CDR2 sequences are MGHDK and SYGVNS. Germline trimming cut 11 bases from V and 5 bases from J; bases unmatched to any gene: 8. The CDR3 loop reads CASWGQGLDTQYF. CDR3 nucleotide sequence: TGTGCCTCCTGGGGACAGGGACTAGATACGCAGTATTTT.

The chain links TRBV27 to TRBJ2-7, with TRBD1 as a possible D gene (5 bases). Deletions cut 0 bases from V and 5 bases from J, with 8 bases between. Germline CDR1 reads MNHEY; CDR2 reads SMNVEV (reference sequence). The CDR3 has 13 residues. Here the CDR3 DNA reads TGTGCCAGCAGTTTATCAGGGGCCCACGAGCAGTACTTC. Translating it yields CASSLSGAHEQYF.

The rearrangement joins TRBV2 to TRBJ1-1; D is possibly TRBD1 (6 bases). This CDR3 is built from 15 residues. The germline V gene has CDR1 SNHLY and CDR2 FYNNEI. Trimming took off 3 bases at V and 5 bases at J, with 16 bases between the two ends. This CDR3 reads CASSEQGSDRTEAFF. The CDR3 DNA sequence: TGTGCCAGCAGTGAGCAGGGGAGTGATCGTACTGAAGCTTTCTTT.

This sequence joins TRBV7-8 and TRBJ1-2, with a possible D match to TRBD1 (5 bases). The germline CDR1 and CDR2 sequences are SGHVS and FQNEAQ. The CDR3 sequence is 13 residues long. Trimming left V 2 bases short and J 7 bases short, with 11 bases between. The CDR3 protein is CASSLTGTSGYTF. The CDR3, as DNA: TGTGCCAGCAGCTTAACCGGGACCTCTGGCTACACCTTC.

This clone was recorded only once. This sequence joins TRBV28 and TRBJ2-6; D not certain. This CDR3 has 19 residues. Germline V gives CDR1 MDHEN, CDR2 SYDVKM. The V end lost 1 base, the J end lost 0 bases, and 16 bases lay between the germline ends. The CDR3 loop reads CASSLFPRTDLSGANVLTF. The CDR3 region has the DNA TGTGCCAGCAGTTTATTCCCCCGGACGGATCTCTCTGGGGCCAACGTCCTGACTTTC.

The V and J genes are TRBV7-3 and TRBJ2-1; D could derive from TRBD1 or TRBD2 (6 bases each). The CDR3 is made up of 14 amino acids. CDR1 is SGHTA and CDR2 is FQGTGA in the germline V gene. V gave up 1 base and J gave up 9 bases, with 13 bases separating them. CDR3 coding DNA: TGTGCCAGCAGCTTAATTGGGGGGCTGAGTGAGCAGTTCTTC. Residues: CASSLIGGLSEQFF.

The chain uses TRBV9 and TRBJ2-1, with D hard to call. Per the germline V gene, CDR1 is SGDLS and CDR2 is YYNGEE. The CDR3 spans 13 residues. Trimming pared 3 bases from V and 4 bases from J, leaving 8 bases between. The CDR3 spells CASSAPPYNEQFF. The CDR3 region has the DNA TGTGCCAGCAGCGCCCCTCCATACAATGAGCAGTTCTTC.

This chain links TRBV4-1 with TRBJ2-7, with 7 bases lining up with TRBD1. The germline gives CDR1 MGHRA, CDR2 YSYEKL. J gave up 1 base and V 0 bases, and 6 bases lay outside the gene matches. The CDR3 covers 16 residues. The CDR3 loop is CASSQEDREGSYEQYF. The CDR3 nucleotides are TGCGCCAGCAGCCAAGAAGACAGGGAAGGTTCCTACGAGCAGTACTTC.

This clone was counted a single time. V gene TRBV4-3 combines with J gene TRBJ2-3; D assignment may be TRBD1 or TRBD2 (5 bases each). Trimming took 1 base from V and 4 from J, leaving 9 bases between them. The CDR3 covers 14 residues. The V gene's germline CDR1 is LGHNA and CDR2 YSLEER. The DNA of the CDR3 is TGCGCCAGCAGCCAAGGGGGGACGGCAGATACGCAGTATTTT. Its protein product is CASSQGGTADTQYF.

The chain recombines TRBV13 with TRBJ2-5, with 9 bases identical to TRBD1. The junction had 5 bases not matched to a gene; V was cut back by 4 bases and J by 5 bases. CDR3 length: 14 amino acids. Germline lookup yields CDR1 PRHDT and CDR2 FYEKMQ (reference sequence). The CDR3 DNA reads TGTGCCAGCAGCTCACGGGACAGGGACGAGACCCAGTACTTC. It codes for CASSSRDRDETQYF.

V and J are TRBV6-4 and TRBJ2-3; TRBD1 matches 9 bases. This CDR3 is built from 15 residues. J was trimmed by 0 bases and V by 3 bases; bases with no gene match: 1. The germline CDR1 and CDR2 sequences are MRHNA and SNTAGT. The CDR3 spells CASSEGQGSTDTQYF. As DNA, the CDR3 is TGTGCCAGCAGTGAGGGACAGGGAAGCACAGATACGCAGTATTTT.

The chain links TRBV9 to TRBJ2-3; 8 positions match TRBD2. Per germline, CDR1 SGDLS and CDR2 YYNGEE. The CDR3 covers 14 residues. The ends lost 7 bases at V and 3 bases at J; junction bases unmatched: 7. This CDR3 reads CASGAGGGTDTQYF. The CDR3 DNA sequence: TGTGCCAGCGGGGCGGGGGGTGGTACAGATACGCAGTATTTT.

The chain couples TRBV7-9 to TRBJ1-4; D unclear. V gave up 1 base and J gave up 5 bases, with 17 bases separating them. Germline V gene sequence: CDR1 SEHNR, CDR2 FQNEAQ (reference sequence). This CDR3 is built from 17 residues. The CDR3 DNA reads TGTGCCAGCAGCTTAGTCGAAGCAGACTTTCTAAATGAAAAACTGTTTTTT. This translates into CASSLVEADFLNEKLFF.

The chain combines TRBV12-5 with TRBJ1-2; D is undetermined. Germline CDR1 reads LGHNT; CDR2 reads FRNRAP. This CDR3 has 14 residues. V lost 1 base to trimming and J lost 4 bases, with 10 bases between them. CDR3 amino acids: CASGLGPGSYGYTF. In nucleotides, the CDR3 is TGTGCTAGTGGTTTGGGACCTGGGAGCTATGGCTACACCTTC.

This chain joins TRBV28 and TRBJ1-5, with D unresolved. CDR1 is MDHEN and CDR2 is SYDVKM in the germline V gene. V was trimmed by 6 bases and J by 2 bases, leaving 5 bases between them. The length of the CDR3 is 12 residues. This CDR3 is CASRVGNQPQHF. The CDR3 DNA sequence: TGTGCCAGCAGAGTGGGCAATCAGCCCCAGCATTTT.

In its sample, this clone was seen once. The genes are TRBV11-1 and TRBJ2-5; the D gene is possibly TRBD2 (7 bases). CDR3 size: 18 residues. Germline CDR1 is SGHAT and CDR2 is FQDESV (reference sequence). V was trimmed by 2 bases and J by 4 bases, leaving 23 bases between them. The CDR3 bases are TGTGCCAGCAGCTTAACGGGGGGCTTGGGTAGGCTACCAGAGACCCAGTACTTC. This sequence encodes CASSLTGGLGRLPETQYF.

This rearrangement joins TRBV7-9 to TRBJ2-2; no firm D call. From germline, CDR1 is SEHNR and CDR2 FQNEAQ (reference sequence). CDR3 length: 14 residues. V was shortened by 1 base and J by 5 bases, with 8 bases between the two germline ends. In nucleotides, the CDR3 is TGTGCCAGCAGCTTAGTACGGGCAACCGGGGAGCTGTTTTTT. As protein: CASSLVRATGELFF.

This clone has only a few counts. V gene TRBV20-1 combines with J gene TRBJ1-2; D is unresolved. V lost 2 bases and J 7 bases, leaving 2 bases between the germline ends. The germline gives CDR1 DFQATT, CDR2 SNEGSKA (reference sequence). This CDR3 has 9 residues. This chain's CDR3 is CSARTGYTF. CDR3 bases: TGCAGTGCTAGAACTGGCTACACCTTC.

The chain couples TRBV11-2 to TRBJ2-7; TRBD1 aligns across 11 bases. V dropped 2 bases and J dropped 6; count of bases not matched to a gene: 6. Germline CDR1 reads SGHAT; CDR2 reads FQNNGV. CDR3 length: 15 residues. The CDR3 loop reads CASSLTTGTGGEQYF. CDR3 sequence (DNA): TGTGCCAGCAGCTTAACGACCGGGACAGGGGGCGAGCAGTACTTC.

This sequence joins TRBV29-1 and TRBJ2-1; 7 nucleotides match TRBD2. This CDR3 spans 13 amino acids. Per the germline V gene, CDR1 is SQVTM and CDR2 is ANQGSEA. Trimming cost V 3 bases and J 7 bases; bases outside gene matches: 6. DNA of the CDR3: TGCAGCGTTGACGCGGGAGTCGGAAATGAGCAGTTCTTC. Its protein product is CSVDAGVGNEQFF.

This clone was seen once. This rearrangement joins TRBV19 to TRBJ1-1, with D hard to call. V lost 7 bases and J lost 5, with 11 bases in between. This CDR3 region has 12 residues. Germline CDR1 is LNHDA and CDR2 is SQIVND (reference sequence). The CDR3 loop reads CASIGPGTEAFF. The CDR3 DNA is TGTGCCAGTATCGGACCGGGGACTGAAGCTTTCTTT.

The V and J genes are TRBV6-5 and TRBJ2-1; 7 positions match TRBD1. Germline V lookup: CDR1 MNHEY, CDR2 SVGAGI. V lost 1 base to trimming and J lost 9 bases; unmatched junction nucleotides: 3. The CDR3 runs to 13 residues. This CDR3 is CASSYYDRAEQFF. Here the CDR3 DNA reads TGTGCCAGCAGTTACTACGACAGGGCTGAGCAGTTCTTC.

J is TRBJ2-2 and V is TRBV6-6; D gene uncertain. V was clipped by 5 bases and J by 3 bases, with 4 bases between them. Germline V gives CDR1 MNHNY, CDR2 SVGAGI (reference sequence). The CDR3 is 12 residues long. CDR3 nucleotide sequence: TGTGCCAGCAGTCCATACACCGGGGAGCTGTTTTTT. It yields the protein CASSPYTGELFF.

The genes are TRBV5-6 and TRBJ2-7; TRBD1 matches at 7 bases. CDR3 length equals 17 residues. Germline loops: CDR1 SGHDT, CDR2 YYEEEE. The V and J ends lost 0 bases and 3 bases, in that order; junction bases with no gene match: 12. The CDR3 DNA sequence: TGTGCCAGCAGCTTGGCCGCGCAGGGGGTCCTCTACTACGAGCAGTACTTC. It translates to CASSLAAQGVLYYEQYF.

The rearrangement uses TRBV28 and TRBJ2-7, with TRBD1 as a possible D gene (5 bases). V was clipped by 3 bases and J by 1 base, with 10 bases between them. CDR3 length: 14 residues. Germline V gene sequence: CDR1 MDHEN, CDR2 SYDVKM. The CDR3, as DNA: TGTGCCAGCAGTTTGGGCAGGGCGTCCTACGAGCAGTACTTC. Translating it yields CASSLGRASYEQYF. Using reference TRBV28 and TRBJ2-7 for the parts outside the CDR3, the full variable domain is DVKVTQSSRYLVKRTGEKVFLECVQDMDHENMFWYRQDPGLGLRLIYFSYDVKMKEKGDIPEGYSVSREKKERFSLILESASTNQTSMYLCASSLGRASYEQYFGPGTRLTVT.